The T cell receptor beta chain described here comes from a study of OX40 agonist ivuxolimab in advanced cancers. Overall study context: Every 2 weeks, patients received ivuxolimab intravenously, dosed at 0.01 to 10 mg/kg. Partial responses occurred in Three dose-escalation patients, one with hepatocellular carcinoma and two with cutaneous melanoma. The study's findings and limits: Circulating CD4+ and CD8+ T cells showed clonal expansion by week 6 at 0.1 to 3.0 mg/kg.

This table comes from immunoSEQ multiplex PCR, and its TCRdb copy is limited to in-frame clones, with some not included. The data show 52,000 or so clones, 70% to 90% seen once. With 4 bases removed from V and 9 bases from J, the gap between germline ends came to 12 bases. Looked up from germline, CDR1 is SGHAT and CDR2 is FQNNGV. The CDR3 is 12 amino acids. Only a few counts were recorded for this clone. Its antigen is undetermined. V and J are TRBV11-2 and TRBJ1-1, with a possible D match to TRBD1 (6 bases). The sample was CD4+ or CD8+ T cells sorted from blood, taken in a trial of the OX40 agonist ivuxolimab. This clonotype was sampled from an adult with an advanced solid tumor such as melanoma, head and neck, liver or kidney cancer. The CDR3 DNA reads as TGTGCCAGCAGCTGGGGGGGGCTGCAAGCTTTCTTT. Translated, it gives CASSWGGLQAFF.